The 22 T cell receptor beta chains given below trace back to one sample, sequenced in a study of siplizumab effects on memory and regulatory T cells. The data were produced by immunoSEQ multiplex PCR, yet TCRdb's version contains in-frame clones alone and is incomplete. Among some 97,000 clones listed, 92% were seen once. Material for sequencing was Tregs sorted from blood. These receptors were taken from a human donor in good health.

CDR3 sequence: CASSEMGLNTGELFF. Here the CDR3 DNA reads TGTGCCAGCAGTGAAATGGGACTTAACACCGGGGAGCTGTTTTTT. This chain connects TRBV6-1 to TRBJ2-2; D possibly corresponds to TRBD2 (6 bases). Germline values: CDR1 MNHNS, CDR2 SASEGT. Trimming pared 2 bases from V and 2 bases from J, leaving 9 bases between. CDR3 length: 15 amino acids.

The J gene is TRBJ2-3, the V gene TRBV7-9; weak D call: TRBD2 (5 bases). Germline V lookup: CDR1 SEHNR, CDR2 FQNEAQ (reference sequence). The CDR3 length is 15 residues. Trimming cost V 5 bases and J 5 bases, with 17 bases left between them. CDR3 DNA sequence: TGTGCCAGCAGCCCGAGGCCGGGATCTAGAGATACGCAGTATTTT. Amino acids: CASSPRPGSRDTQYF.

The gene calls are TRBV19 and TRBJ2-1, with 7 bases that match TRBD2. The CDR3 covers 15 residues. Germline trimming cut 3 bases from V and 3 bases from J; bases unmatched to any gene: 5. Per germline, CDR1 LNHDA and CDR2 SQIVND (reference sequence). The CDR3 nucleotides read TGTGCCAGTAGTATCCTAAGGGACTACTACAATGAGCAGTTCTTC. It is translated as CASSILRDYYNEQFF.

This sequence joins TRBV5-1 and TRBJ2-1; D is unresolved. CDR1 SGHRS and CDR2 YFSETQ come from the germline V gene. The CDR3 has 13 residues. Trimming took 4 bases from V and 2 from J, leaving 7 bases between them. CDR3 region: CASSPPPYNEQFF. DNA for the CDR3: TGCGCCAGCAGCCCTCCCCCCTACAATGAGCAGTTCTTC.

Of note for this clone: Additional DNA sequences in this sample encode the identical CDR3. J is TRBJ1-1 and V is TRBV11-2, with D maybe TRBD1 (5 bases). The CDR3 is 15 residues long. Germline V gene lookup returns CDR1 SGHAT and CDR2 FQNNGV. Trimming removed 1 base from V and 6 bases from J, with 15 bases in between. The CDR3 nucleotides read TGTGCCAGCAGCTTAGTTCGGCAGGGTGGTCCTGAAGCTTTCTTT. Translated, it gives CASSLVRQGGPEAFF.

Only one count was recorded for this clone. The J gene is TRBJ1-6, the V gene TRBV4-1; 7 nucleotides match TRBD1. The CDR3 runs 14 residues. Germline V lookup: CDR1 MGHRA, CDR2 YSYEKL. The V segment lost 5 bases and the J segment 5 bases; nucleotides outside the gene matches: 3. The CDR3 coding sequence is TGCGCCAGCAGCAAGGACAGGAATAATTCACCCCTCCACTTT. It encodes CASSKDRNNSPLHF.

The genes are TRBV9 and TRBJ2-3; maybe TRBD1 (6 bases). Germline CDR1 is SGDLS and CDR2 is YYNGEE. Deletions cut 4 bases from V and 2 bases from J, with 14 bases between. This CDR3 has 15 residues. The CDR3 DNA reads as TGTGCCAGCAGCTCCCGGGACATACTCACAGATACGCAGTATTTT. Its translation is CASSSRDILTDTQYF.

The V gene is TRBV4-3, the J gene TRBJ2-1; D gene ambiguous. Deletions cut 4 bases from V and 7 bases from J, with 5 bases between. Germline CDR1 reads LGHNA; CDR2 reads YSLEER. This CDR3 contains 11 residues. CDR3 nucleotides: TGCGCCAGCAGCCGAGATAATGAGCAGTTCTTC. This sequence encodes CASSRDNEQFF.

This chain uses TRBV5-1 with TRBJ2-3; 8 nucleotides agree with TRBD2. Germline V gene sequence: CDR1 SGHRS, CDR2 YFSETQ. V lost 6 bases to trimming and J lost 4 bases; unmatched junction nucleotides: 10. The CDR3 totals 15 residues. CDR3 nucleotides: TGCGCCAGCAAGAGGAGCGGGAGCTCTCCAGATACGCAGTATTTT. Its translation is CASKRSGSSPDTQYF.

The genes are TRBV7-9 and TRBJ2-1, with D unclear. Germline V gene data show CDR1 as SEHNR and CDR2 as FQNEAQ (reference sequence). This CDR3 has 17 amino acids. The V gene lost 5 bases and the J gene lost 2 bases, with 19 bases spanning the gap. DNA of the CDR3: TGTGCCAGCAGCCTAGTTGCTTTAGTTTGGACCTACAATGAGCAGTTCTTC. Protein: CASSLVALVWTYNEQFF.

The rearrangement joins TRBV27 to TRBJ1-4; D may be TRBD1 (5 bases). This CDR3 is built from 16 residues. The V gene's germline CDR1 is MNHEY and CDR2 SMNVEV (reference sequence). V was trimmed by 6 bases and J by 5 bases, leaving 19 bases between them. The CDR3 DNA sequence: TGTGCCAGCAGACAGGATTCAGGGCTCCTAAATGAAAAACTGTTTTTT. Its translation is CASRQDSGLLNEKLFF.

The genes are TRBV6-5 and TRBJ2-7; TRBD1 might be the D (5 bases). The CDR3 has 12 residues. The V end was cut by 3 bases, the J end by 4 bases, with 7 bases between. From germline, CDR1 is MNHEY and CDR2 SVGAGI. CDR3 loop: CASSYRGYEQYF. Here the CDR3 DNA reads TGTGCCAGCAGTTATAGGGGATACGAGCAGTACTTC.

The chain employs TRBV6-9 and TRBJ2-2, with TRBD1 as a possible D gene (6 bases). V lost 2 bases, J lost 6 bases, and 13 bases lay in between. This CDR3 is 15 amino acids long. Germline CDR1 reads MNHGY; CDR2 reads SVAAGI. The CDR3 DNA reads TGTGCCAGCAGTTATGCCACAGGGAATCCCGGGGAGCTGTTTTTT. Amino acids: CASSYATGNPGELFF.

The chain couples TRBV7-2 to TRBJ2-7; 7 positions match TRBD2. Trimming cost V 5 bases and J 5 bases; bases outside gene matches: 12. Per germline, CDR1 SGHTA and CDR2 FQGNSA. This CDR3 is 15 amino acids long. CDR3 nucleotides: TGTGCCAGCAGCCGACCGGGACTAAAATACCACGAGCAGTACTTC. It codes for CASSRPGLKYHEQYF. The complete variable domain, with remaining parts taken from reference TRBV7-2 and TRBJ2-7, reads GAGVSQSPSNKVTEKGKDVELRCDPISGHTALYWYRQSLGQGLEFLIYFQGNSAPDKSGLPSDRFSAERTGGSVSTLTIQRTQQEDSAVYLCASSRPGLKYHEQYFGPGTRLTVT.

DNA of the CDR3: TGTGCCAGCAGACATGGGACTAGCGGCCTTCGGGATACGCAGTATTTT. Its translation: CASRHGTSGLRDTQYF. The chain is built from TRBV28 and TRBJ2-3; TRBD2 agrees at 11 bases. The CDR3 is 16 amino acids. Trimming cost V 6 bases and J 6 bases; bases outside gene matches: 11. Germline V lookup: CDR1 MDHEN, CDR2 SYDVKM.

V and J are TRBV7-2 and TRBJ2-3; D uncertain. CDR1 and CDR2 from the germline V gene are SGHTA and FQGNSA. The CDR3 is 11 amino acids. Trimming left V 3 bases short and J 4 bases short, with 2 bases between. The CDR3 DNA is TGTGCCAGCAGCTTTGCAGATACGCAGTATTTT. This codes for CASSFADTQYF.

The V and J genes are TRBV7-9 and TRBJ2-7, with TRBD1 identical over 7 bases. After removal of 1 base from V and 4 bases from J, the junction contained 4 bases not matched to a gene. The CDR3 sequence is 14 residues long. Germline V CDR1 and CDR2: SEHNR, FQNEAQ (reference sequence). CDR3: CASSLEGAGYEQYF. Written as DNA, the CDR3 is TGTGCCAGCAGCTTAGAGGGGGCAGGGTACGAGCAGTACTTC.

The chain has TRBV20-1 and TRBJ2-1; the match to TRBD2 covers 8 bases. Germline CDR1 is DFQATT and CDR2 is SNEGSKA (reference sequence). CDR3 length: 11 amino acids. J gave up 7 bases and V 5 bases, and 1 base lay outside the gene matches. DNA for the CDR3: TGCAGTGCTGCTAGCGGGAATGAGCAGTTCTTC. Its protein is CSAASGNEQFF.

A note on this clone: Sequence at one end of the junction differs from germline and may be a read error. The J gene is TRBJ2-5, the V gene TRBV7-7, with D maybe TRBD2 (6 bases). The germline gives CDR1 SSHAT, CDR2 FNYEAQ (reference sequence). CDR3 size: 16 residues. CDR3 nucleotides: TGTGCTAGCAGCTTAGCGGTTGGGGGATACCAAGAGACCCAGTACTTC. Residues: CASSLAVGGYQETQYF.

The chain joins TRBV14 to TRBJ2-1, with D uncertain. Trimming pared 0 bases from V and 15 bases from J, leaving 15 bases between. The CDR3 sequence is 13 residues long. CDR1 and CDR2 (germline): SGHDN, FVKESK. DNA of the CDR3: TGTGCCAGCAGCCAAGATCCAGGAGAGCTAATGTTCTTC. As protein: CASSQDPGELMFF.

V usage is TRBV19 and J usage is TRBJ2-3, with 8 bases matching TRBD2. Per germline, CDR1 LNHDA and CDR2 SQIVND (reference sequence). V lost 9 bases, J lost 0 bases, and 11 bases stayed unmatched. The CDR3 covers 16 residues. CDR3 DNA: TGTGCCAGGATAAGGAGGGCTAGCGGGAGCACAGATACGCAGTATTTT. Amino acid sequence: CARIRRASGSTDTQYF.

This chain connects TRBV9 to TRBJ1-1; TRBD1 aligns across 9 bases. The CDR3 extends over 14 amino acids. Unmatched junction bases numbered 4, after V lost 3 bases and J lost 4 bases. Per the germline V gene, CDR1 is SGDLS and CDR2 is YYNGEE. CDR3 DNA sequence: TGTGCCAGCAGCGCGACAGGGGGGGGCACTGAAGCTTTCTTT. Its protein product is CASSATGGGTEAFF. Based on the CDR3 plus reference TRBV9 and TRBJ1-1, the full variable domain is DSGVTQTPKHLITATGQRVTLRCSPRSGDLSVYWYQQSLDQGLQFLIQYYNGEERAKGNILERFSAQQFPDLHSELNLSSLELGDSALYFCASSATGGGTEAFFGQGTRLTVV.